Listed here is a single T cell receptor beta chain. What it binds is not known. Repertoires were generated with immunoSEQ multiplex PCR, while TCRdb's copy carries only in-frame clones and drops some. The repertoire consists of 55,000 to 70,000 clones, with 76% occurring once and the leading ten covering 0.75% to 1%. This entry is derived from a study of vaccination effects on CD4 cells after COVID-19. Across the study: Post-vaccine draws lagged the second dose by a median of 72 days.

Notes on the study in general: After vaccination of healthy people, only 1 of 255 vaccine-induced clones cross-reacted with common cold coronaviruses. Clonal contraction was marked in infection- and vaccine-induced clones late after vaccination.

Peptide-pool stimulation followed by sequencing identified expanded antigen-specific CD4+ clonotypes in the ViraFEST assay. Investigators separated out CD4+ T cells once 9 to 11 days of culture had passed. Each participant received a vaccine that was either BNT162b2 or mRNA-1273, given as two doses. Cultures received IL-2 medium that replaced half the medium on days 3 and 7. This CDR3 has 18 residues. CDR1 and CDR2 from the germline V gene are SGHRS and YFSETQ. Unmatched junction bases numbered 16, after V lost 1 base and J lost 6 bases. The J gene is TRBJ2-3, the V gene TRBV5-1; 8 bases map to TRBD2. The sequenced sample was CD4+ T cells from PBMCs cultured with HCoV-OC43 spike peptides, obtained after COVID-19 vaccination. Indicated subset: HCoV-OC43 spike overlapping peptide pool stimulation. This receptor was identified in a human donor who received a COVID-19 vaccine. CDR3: CASSLMGGLDREGDTQYF. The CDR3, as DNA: TGCGCCAGCAGCTTGATGGGGGGCCTTGATCGGGAGGGGGATACGCAGTATTTT.